One TCR beta chain is described in this entry. V was pared by 4 bases and J by 5 bases, with 14 bases between. The CDR3 runs 15 residues. CDR1 is SGHAT and CDR2 is FQNNGV in the germline V gene. These data come from a study of blood T cell repertoires in COVID-19. About the research overall: Samples of COVID-19 (acute and convalescent) were obtained from the United States, Italy and Spain. PBMCs, B-cell-depleted T cells, or T cells provided the cDNA or gDNA that made up the material.

Authors' processing steps: Amplification of reference gene primers was used by the study to estimate nucleated cell counts. Produced via immunoSEQ multiplex PCR; TCRdb's table is partial and in-frame only. Clonal size and the V and J genes are those of that table, whereas D and trimming came from the DNA. The sample holds 70,000 to 100,000 clones, 55% to 80% seen once. The receptor's source is a woman in her sixties or seventies in a cohort sampled during active or convalescent COVID-19. The chain combines TRBV11-2 with TRBJ1-4; weak D call: TRBD1 (5 bases). Specimen: peripheral blood. CDR3 region: CASSSNAGRNEKLFF. The CDR3 nucleotides are TGTGCCAGCAGCTCAAACGCAGGGCGCAATGAAAAACTGTTTTTT.